These 26 T cell receptor beta chains share one sample of origin, sequenced in a study of blood T cells in healthy people across ages. A J-beta primer mix and a sample-barcoded 5' primer were used in a second PCR of about 7 to 12 cycles. Via MiXCR, TCRdb re-called the 5' RACE reads, giving one row per CDR3 protein. This sample yields almost 1 million distinct CDR3 sequences, of which 45% to 60% are seen a single time; about 22% belongs to the top ten. The source material was blood. The source is an older woman in good health.

V and J are TRBV24-1 and TRBJ2-5, with 7 bases that match TRBD2. This CDR3 has 16 amino acids. Germline CDR1 KGHDR, CDR2 SFDVKD. V was clipped by 1 base and J by 0 bases; unmatched bases: 4. CDR3 nucleotide sequence: TGTGCCACCAGTGATTTTGGGGGGGGGTACCAAGAGACCCAGTACTTC. It translates to CATSDFGGGYQETQYF.

V gene TRBV27 combines with J gene TRBJ1-1; D is uncertain. Germline values: CDR1 MNHEY, CDR2 SMNVEV (reference sequence). CDR3 length: 14 amino acids. Trimming shortened V by 0 bases and J by 7 bases, and 12 bases separated the two germline ends. CDR3 amino acids: CASSLSFQPHEAFF. CDR3 sequence (DNA): TGTGCCAGCAGTTTATCATTCCAGCCCCATGAAGCTTTCTTT.

This rearrangement joins TRBV20-1 to TRBJ2-1, with 7 nucleotides matching TRBD1. CDR3 length: 14 residues. Trimming cost V 6 bases and J 2 bases; bases outside gene matches: 7. Germline V gene lookup returns CDR1 DFQATT and CDR2 SNEGSKA (reference sequence). CDR3 in DNA: TGCAGTGCCAATACCGGGACAGCCTACAATGAGCAGTTCTTC. Translating gives CSANTGTAYNEQFF.

CDR3 sequence reads: CASSRGDLQPQHF. In nucleotides, the CDR3 is TGTGCCAGCAGCCGGGGGGACTTGCAGCCCCAGCATTTT. The V gene is TRBV3-1, the J gene TRBJ1-5, with TRBD1 as a possible D gene (5 bases). The CDR3 runs to 13 residues. Germline CDR1 and CDR2: LGHDT and YNNKEL (reference sequence). V dropped 4 bases and J dropped 7 bases, with 11 bases sitting between them. Looking up the rest from reference TRBV3-1 and TRBJ1-5 gives the full variable domain: DTAVSQTPKYLVTQMGNDKSIKCEQNLGHDTMYWYKQDSKKFLKIMFSYNNKELIINETVPNRFSPKSPDKAHLNLHINSLELGDSAVYFCASSRGDLQPQHFGDGTRLSIL.

The V and J genes are TRBV5-1 and TRBJ2-5, with 7 bases identical to TRBD2. With 0 bases clipped from V and 5 bases from J, the junction kept 4 bases outside the gene matches. The CDR3 covers 14 residues. In germline, CDR1 is SGHRS, CDR2 YFSETQ. CDR3 amino acids: CASSLEGGVETQYF. Written as DNA, the CDR3 is TGCGCCAGCAGCTTGGAGGGAGGGGTGGAGACCCAGTACTTC.

The rearrangement joins TRBV29-1 to TRBJ2-1; D is ambiguous. The J call is in doubt because the DNA end fits TRBJ2-7 better. CDR3 size: 15 residues. CDR1 and CDR2 from the germline V gene are SQVTM and ANQGSEA. The CDR3 nucleotides are TGCAGCGTTGAAGGGGTCCCGAGCTCCTACAATGAGCAGTACTTC. Its protein is CSVEGVPSSYNEQYF.

Comments on this clonotype: A much larger clone differs from this one at a single base, so this may be a read error. V gene TRBV20-1 combines with J gene TRBJ1-2, with D possibly matching TRBD1 (6 bases). Germline values: CDR1 DFQATT, CDR2 SNEGSKA (reference sequence). V was cut by 5 bases and J by 3 bases, with 13 bases left in between. CDR3 length equals 13 residues. This chain's CDR3 is CSAAGVFDYGYTF. The CDR3 DNA follows: TGCAGTGCTGCAGGGGTTTTTGACTATGGCTACACCTTC.

V and J are TRBV12-5 and TRBJ2-3; TRBD2 might be the D (6 bases). The CDR3 has 14 amino acids. The ends were cut back, 1 base at V and 5 bases at J, with 10 bases in the middle. Germline values: CDR1 LGHNT, CDR2 FRNRAP. CDR3 region: CASGLAGDIDTQYF. The CDR3 DNA reads TGTGCTAGTGGTTTGGCGGGAGATATAGATACGCAGTATTTT.

This chain joins TRBV5-1 and TRBJ2-7, with 9 bases identical to TRBD2. Trimming at V came to 3 bases and at J to 3 bases, leaving 10 bases not matched to a gene. The CDR3 is 16 amino acids. Germline-derived CDR1 and CDR2 are SGHRS and YFSETQ. The CDR3 nucleotides are TGCGCCAGCAGCTCCCCCGGTGGACTAGCGAGCTACGAGCAGTACTTC. Its protein is CASSSPGGLASYEQYF.

This clonotype appeared a few times. The chain has TRBV4-2 and TRBJ2-2, with 8 bases aligning to TRBD2. V was clipped by 0 bases and J by 4 bases; unmatched bases: 4. This CDR3 comprises 16 residues. In germline, CDR1 is LGHNA, CDR2 YNFKEQ. The CDR3 spells CASSQEVGRGTGELFF. The CDR3 DNA follows: TGTGCCAGCAGCCAAGAGGTCGGGAGGGGCACCGGGGAGCTGTTTTTT.

CDR3 sequence: CASQGREGGNEQFF. The CDR3 bases are TGTGCCAGTCAGGGCCGGGAGGGTGGCAATGAGCAGTTCTTC. The chain employs TRBV15 and TRBJ2-1; 8 bases agree with TRBD2. The CDR3 is 14 residues long. J lost 6 bases, V lost 10 bases, and 11 bases had no gene match. Germline CDR1 reads LNHNV; CDR2 reads YYDKDF (reference sequence).

This clonotype was found a few times. The genes are TRBV7-2 and TRBJ2-2, with 10 bases fitting TRBD2. Germline CDR1 is SGHTA and CDR2 is FQGNSA. V gave up 5 bases and J gave up 4 bases; unmatched junction bases: 4. CDR3 size: 15 residues. The CDR3 DNA is TGTGCCAGCAGCCAGCCTAGCGGGGGCACCGGGGAGCTGTTTTTT. Protein sequence: CASSQPSGGTGELFF.

CDR3 amino acids: CASSYSDSGANVLTF. The CDR3 DNA reads as TGTGCCAGCAGTTACTCGGACTCTGGGGCCAACGTCCTGACTTTC. The V call is TRBV6-5, the J call TRBJ2-6; D uncertain. This CDR3 comprises 15 residues. V dropped 0 bases and J dropped 0 bases, with 3 bases sitting between them. Germline-derived CDR1 and CDR2 are MNHEY and SVGAGI.

CDR3 in DNA: TGTGCCAGCTCACCACCGGGACTAGCGAGCTACAATGAGCAGTTCTTC. This translates into CASSPPGLASYNEQFF. V usage is TRBV18 and J usage is TRBJ2-1; 10 bases match TRBD2. The CDR3 runs 16 residues. V lost 0 bases, J lost 3 bases, and 2 bases stayed unmatched. CDR1 KGHSH and CDR2 LQKENI come from the germline V gene.

V is TRBV25-1 and J is TRBJ2-2, with D perhaps matching TRBD2 (5 bases). Deletions cut 0 bases from V and 5 bases from J, with 7 bases between. The CDR3 runs 14 residues. Germline V gene data show CDR1 as MGHDK and CDR2 as SYGVNS. The CDR3 loop is CASSEYGKTGELFF. The DNA for the CDR3 is TGTGCCAGCAGTGAATACGGGAAAACCGGGGAGCTGTTTTTT.

This clonotype was seen a handful of times. The V and J genes are TRBV7-3 and TRBJ2-5; D is unclear. The CDR3 spans 13 residues. Germline V gene sequence: CDR1 SGHTA, CDR2 FQGTGA. V dropped 0 bases and J dropped 4 bases, with 6 bases sitting between them. The CDR3 reads CASSLTRSETQYF. The CDR3 DNA sequence: TGTGCCAGCAGCTTAACCCGGTCAGAGACCCAGTACTTC.

This chain joins TRBV29-1 and TRBJ2-3, with unresolved D. Germline V gene lookup returns CDR1 SQVTM and CDR2 ANQGSEA. With 3 bases removed from V and 9 bases from J, the gap between germline ends came to 19 bases. This CDR3 is built from 14 residues. DNA for the CDR3: TGCAGCGTTGAGGGTGGGATCCCTTCCAGGACGCAGTATTTT. Residues: CSVEGGIPSRTQYF.

This clonotype has just one count. Given a much more abundant clone one base away, this may be a read error. The V and J genes are TRBV6-5 and TRBJ2-3; no firm D call. The length of the CDR3 is 14 residues. Trimming removed 0 bases at V and 3 bases at J, with 7 bases between. Germline assignment: CDR1 MNHEY and CDR2 SVGAGI. CDR3 sequence: CASSYSRMTDTQYF. CDR3 bases: TGTGCCAGCAGTTACTCTCGGATGACAGATACGCAGTATTTT.

The chain is built from TRBV9 and TRBJ2-4; a possible D gene is TRBD2 (5 bases). The J call may be mistaken, given a closer DNA end match to TRBJ2-7. The CDR3 extends over 12 amino acids. From germline, CDR1 is SGDLS and CDR2 YYNGEE. The CDR3 sequence: CASSAREGEQYF. The CDR3 DNA is TGTGCCAGCAGCGCGAGAGAGGGCGAGCAGTACTTC.

The chain uses TRBV20-1 and TRBJ2-4; the match to TRBD2 covers 16 bases. The CDR3 is 17 amino acids. CDR1 DFQATT and CDR2 SNEGSKA come from the germline V gene (reference sequence). Trimming removed 5 bases from V and 0 bases from J; junction bases left unmatched: 4. The CDR3 sequence: CSAQGLAGGAAKNIQYF. For the CDR3, the DNA is TGCAGTGCTCAGGGACTAGCGGGAGGGGCAGCCAAAAACATTCAGTACTTC.

The chain carries TRBV12-3 or TRBV12-4 and TRBJ2-7; 13 nucleotides line up with TRBD2. CDR3 length: 16 amino acids. The V and J ends lost 6 bases and 3 bases, in that order; junction bases with no gene match: 8. The CDR3: CASSLGLAGLHYEQYF. The CDR3 coding sequence is TGTGCCAGCAGCTTGGGACTAGCGGGACTCCACTACGAGCAGTACTTC.

V and J are TRBV12-3 or TRBV12-4 and TRBJ1-6, with 12 bases matching TRBD1. The CDR3 has 17 amino acids. V trimming: 6 bases; J trimming: 10 bases; junction bases outside the gene matches: 13. The CDR3 region is CASSIAAPGTGGSPLHF. DNA for the CDR3: TGTGCCAGCAGCATTGCAGCCCCCGGGACAGGGGGCTCACCCCTCCACTTT.

The chain couples TRBV28 to TRBJ1-6; 8 nucleotides line up with TRBD1. The CDR3 runs to 13 residues. Unmatched junction bases numbered 9, after V lost 10 bases and J lost 10 bases. Looked up from germline, CDR1 is MDHEN and CDR2 is SYDVKM. The chain's CDR3 is CATGQGLTSPLHF. CDR3 in DNA: TGTGCCACCGGACAGGGATTAACCTCACCCCTCCACTTT.

This chain links TRBV20-1 with TRBJ1-5; tentative D call: TRBD1 (6 bases). Germline CDR1 reads DFQATT; CDR2 reads SNEGSKA (reference sequence). Trimming removed 6 bases at V and 4 bases at J, with 13 bases between. The CDR3 totals 13 residues. CDR3 amino acids: CSAKDSGNQPQHF. The CDR3 DNA reads TGCAGTGCCAAGGACAGTGGAAATCAGCCCCAGCATTTT.

This chain links TRBV20-1 with TRBJ2-1; D is undetermined. Germline V gene data show CDR1 as DFQATT and CDR2 as SNEGSKA (reference sequence). V was clipped by 3 bases and J by 6 bases, with 15 bases between them. CDR3 length: 14 residues. CDR3 sequence reads: CSASPERGTNEQFF. CDR3 nucleotides: TGCAGTGCTAGTCCGGAACGTGGCACCAATGAGCAGTTCTTC.

This rearrangement joins TRBV5-1 to TRBJ2-7; 9 nucleotides align to TRBD1. CDR3 size: 14 residues. The V gene's germline CDR1 is SGHRS and CDR2 YFSETQ. Trimming removed 2 bases from V and 7 bases from J; junction bases left unmatched: 7. CDR3 coding DNA: TGCGCCAGCAGCTTAAGGCGGGACAGGGAGGAGCAGTACTTC. It specifies CASSLRRDREEQYF.